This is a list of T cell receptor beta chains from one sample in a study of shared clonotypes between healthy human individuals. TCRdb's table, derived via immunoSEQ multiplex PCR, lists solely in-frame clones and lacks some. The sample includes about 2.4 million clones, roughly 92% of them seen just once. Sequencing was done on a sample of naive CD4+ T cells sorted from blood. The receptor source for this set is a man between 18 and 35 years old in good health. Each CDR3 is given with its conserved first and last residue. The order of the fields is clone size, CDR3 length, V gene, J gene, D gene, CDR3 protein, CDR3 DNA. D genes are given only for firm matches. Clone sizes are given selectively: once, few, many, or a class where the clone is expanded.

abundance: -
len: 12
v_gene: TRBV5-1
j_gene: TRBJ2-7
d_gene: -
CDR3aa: CASSSAGYEQYF
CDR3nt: TGCGCCAGCAGCTCGGCCGGGTACGAGCAGTACTTC

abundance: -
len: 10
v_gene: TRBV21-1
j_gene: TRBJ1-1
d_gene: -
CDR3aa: CAISSGTAFF
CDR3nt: TGTGCCATCTCCTCTGGCACGGCTTTCTTT

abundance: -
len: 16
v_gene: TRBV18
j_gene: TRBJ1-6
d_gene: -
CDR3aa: CASSPLGGGYNSPLHF
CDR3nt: TGTGCCAGCTCACCATTGGGAGGGGGTTATAATTCACCCCTCCACTTT

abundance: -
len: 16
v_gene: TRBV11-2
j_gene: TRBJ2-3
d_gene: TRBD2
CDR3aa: CASSRPGLAGTDTQYF
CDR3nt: TGTGCCAGCAGCCGACCGGGACTAGCGGGCACAGATACGCAGTATTTT

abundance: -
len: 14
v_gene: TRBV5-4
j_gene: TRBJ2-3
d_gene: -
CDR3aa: CASSWGAKADTQYF
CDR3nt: TGTGCCAGCAGCTGGGGGGCCAAGGCAGATACGCAGTATTTT

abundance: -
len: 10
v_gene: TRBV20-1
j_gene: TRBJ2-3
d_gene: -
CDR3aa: CSLFSDTQYF
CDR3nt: TGCAGCCTGTTTAGTGATACGCAGTATTTT

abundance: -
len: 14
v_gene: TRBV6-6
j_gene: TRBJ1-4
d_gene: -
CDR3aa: CASTLGTYNEKLFF
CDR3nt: TGTGCCAGCACCCTGGGGACATATAATGAAAAACTGTTTTTT

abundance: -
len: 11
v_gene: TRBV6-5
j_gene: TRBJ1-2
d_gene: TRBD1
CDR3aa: CASRATGGYTF
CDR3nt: TGTGCCAGCAGAGCGACAGGGGGCTACACCTTC

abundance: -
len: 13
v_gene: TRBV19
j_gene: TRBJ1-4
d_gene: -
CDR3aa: CASRGLSEEKLFF
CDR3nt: TGTGCCAGTAGGGGCCTGAGCGAGGAAAAACTGTTTTTT

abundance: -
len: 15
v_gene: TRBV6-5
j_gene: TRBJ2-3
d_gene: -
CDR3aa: CASTYRPGSTDTQYF
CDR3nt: TGTGCCAGCACCTACCGTCCGGGCAGCACAGATACGCAGTATTTT

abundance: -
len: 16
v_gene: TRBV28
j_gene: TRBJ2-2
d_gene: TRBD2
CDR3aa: CASRRGRGVKGGELFF
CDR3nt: TGTGCCAGCCGCCGTGGGCGGGGGGTTAAGGGCGGGGAGCTGTTTTTT

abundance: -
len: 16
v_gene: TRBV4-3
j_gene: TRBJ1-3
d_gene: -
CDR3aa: CASSQDGGDSGNTIYF
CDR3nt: TGCGCCAGCAGCCAAGATGGGGGTGACTCTGGAAACACCATATATTTT

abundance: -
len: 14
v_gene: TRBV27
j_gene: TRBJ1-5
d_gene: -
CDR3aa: CASSFIGSNQPQHF
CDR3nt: TGTGCCAGCAGTTTTATAGGCAGCAATCAGCCCCAGCATTTT

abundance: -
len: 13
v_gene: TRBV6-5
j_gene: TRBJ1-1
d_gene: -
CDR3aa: CASSPESWAEAFF
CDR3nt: TGTGCCAGCAGCCCGGAGAGTTGGGCTGAAGCTTTCTTT

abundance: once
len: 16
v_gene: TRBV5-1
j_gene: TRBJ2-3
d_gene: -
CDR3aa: CASSWGPRGGTDTQYF
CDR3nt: TGCGCCAGCAGCTGGGGTCCCAGGGGGGGAACAGATACGCAGTATTTT

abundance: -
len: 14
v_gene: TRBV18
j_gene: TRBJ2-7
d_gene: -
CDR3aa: CASSPRTGPYEQYF
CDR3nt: TGTGCCAGCTCCCCCAGGACGGGTCCCTACGAGCAGTACTTC